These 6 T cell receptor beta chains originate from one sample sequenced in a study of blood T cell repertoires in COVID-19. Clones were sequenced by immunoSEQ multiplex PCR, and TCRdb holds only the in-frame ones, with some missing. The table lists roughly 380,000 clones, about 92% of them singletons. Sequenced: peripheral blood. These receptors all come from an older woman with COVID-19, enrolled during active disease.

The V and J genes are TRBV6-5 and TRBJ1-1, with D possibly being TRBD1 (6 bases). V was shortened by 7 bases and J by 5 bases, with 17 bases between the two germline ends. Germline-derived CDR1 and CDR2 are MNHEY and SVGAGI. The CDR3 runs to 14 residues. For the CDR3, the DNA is TGTGCCAGCACCGCACAGGGCGCAGGAACTGAAGCTTTCTTT. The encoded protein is CASTAQGAGTEAFF.

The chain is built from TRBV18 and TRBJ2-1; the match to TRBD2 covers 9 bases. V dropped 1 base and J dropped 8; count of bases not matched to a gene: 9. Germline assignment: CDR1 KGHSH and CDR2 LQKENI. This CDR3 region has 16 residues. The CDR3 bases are TGTGCCAGCTCACCACTAGGAGCGGGGGGAGGCGATGAGCAGTTCTTC. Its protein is CASSPLGAGGGDEQFF.

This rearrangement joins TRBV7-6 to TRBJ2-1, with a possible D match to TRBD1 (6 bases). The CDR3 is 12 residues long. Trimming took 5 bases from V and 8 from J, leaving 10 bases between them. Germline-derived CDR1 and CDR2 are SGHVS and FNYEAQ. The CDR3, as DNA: TGTGCCAGCAGCGATACAGGGTATGAGCAGTTCTTC. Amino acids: CASSDTGYEQFF. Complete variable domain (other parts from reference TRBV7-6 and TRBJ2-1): GAGVSQSPRYKVTKRGQDVALRCDPISGHVSLYWYRQALGQGPEFLTYFNYEAQQDKSGLPNDRFSAERPEGSISTLTIQRTEQRDSAMYRCASSDTGYEQFFGPGTRLTVL.

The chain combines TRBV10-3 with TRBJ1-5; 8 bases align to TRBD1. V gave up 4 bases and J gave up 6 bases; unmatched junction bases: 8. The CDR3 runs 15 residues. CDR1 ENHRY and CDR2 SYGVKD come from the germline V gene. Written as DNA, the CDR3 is TGTGCCATCAGTGCAGGACAGGGCACCGTTCAGCCCCAGCATTTT. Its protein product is CAISAGQGTVQPQHF.

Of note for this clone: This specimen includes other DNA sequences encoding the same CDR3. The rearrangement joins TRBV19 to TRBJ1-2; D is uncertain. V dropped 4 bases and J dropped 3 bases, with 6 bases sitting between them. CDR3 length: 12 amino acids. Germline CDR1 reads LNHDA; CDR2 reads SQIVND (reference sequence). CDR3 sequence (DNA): TGTGCCAGTAGTAATAGAGACTATGGCTACACCTTC. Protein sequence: CASSNRDYGYTF.

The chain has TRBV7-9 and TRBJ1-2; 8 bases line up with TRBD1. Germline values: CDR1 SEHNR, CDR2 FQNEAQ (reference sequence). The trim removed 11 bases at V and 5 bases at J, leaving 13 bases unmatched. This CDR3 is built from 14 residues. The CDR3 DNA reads TGTGCCTGGATGACAGGGGCGGTTCCTTATGGCTACACCTTC. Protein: CAWMTGAVPYGYTF.